This TCR beta chain was obtained from a study of post-analysis software for immune sequencing data. Findings of the study overall: Comparison of patients with controls showed about 5 TRBV segments more frequent in patients, TRBV5-6, TRBV5-1 and TRBV20-1 among them.

Only a few counts were recorded for this clonotype. Its matching antigen is unknown. TCR beta libraries were prepared from cDNA with unique molecular identifiers. MiXCR, applied by TCRdb to the PCR reads, yields one record per CDR3 protein. The sample shows a few hundred thousand distinct CDR3 sequences, roughly 45% of them seen only once. The CDR3 length is 16 residues. V lost 1 base to trimming and J lost 0 bases, with 11 bases between them. Per the germline V gene, CDR1 is LGHNA and CDR2 is YNFKEQ. This chain connects TRBV4-2 to TRBJ2-3, with D possibly TRBD2 on 6 matching bases. The sequence was collected from a girl aged 5 to 17 with multiple sclerosis. Sequencing used blood. In nucleotides, the CDR3 is TGTGCCAGCAGCCAAGCCTGGCGGGGCAGCACAGATACGCAGTATTTT. It is translated as CASSQAWRGSTDTQYF.